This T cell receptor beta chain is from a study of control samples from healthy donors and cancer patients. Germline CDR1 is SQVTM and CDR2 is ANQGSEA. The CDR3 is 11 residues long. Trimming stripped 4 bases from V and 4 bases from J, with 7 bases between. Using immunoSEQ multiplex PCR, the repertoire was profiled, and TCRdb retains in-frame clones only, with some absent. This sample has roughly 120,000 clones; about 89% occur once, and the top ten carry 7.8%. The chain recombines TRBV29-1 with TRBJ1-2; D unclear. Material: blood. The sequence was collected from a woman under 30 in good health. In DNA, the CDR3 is TGCAGCGTTGGTAGTCCCTATGGCTACACCTTC. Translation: CSVGSPYGYTF.